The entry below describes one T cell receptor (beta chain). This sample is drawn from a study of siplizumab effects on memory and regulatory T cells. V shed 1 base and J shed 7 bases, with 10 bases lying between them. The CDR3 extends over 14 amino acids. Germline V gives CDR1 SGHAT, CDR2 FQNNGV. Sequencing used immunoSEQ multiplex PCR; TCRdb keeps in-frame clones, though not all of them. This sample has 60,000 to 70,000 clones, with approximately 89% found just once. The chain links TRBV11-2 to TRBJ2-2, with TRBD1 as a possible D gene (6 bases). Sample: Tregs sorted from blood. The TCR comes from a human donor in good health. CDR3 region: CASSLVPRGGELFF. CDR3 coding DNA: TGTGCCAGCAGCTTAGTCCCCAGGGGCGGGGAGCTGTTTTTT.